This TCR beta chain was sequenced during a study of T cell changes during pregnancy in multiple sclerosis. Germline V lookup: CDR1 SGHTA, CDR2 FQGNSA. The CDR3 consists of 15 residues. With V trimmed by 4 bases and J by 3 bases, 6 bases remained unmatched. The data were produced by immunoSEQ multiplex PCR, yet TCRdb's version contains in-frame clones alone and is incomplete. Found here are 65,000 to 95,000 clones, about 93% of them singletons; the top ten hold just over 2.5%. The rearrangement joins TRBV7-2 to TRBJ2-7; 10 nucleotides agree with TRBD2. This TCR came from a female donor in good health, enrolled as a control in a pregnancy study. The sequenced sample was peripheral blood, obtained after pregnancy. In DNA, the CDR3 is TGTGCCAGCAGCTCGATCCTAGCGGGAGTCTACGAGCAGTACTTC. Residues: CASSSILAGVYEQYF.